This T cell receptor beta chain was retrieved from a study of cytomegalovirus exposure and HLA in healthy donors. Study-level background: A previous analysis identified 100 million or so unique TCR beta sequences derived from roughly 190 million T cells. Study-wide results and limits: Solely CMV serostatus was available to characterize immune exposure. Specific recognition of CMV antigens was confirmed in vitro for three chains (all CMV-associated).

To note about this clone: The antigen is unknown.

V lost 6 bases, J lost 0 bases, and 6 bases lay in between. Germline assignment: CDR1 PRHDT and CDR2 FYEKMQ (reference sequence). CDR3 length: 13 residues. PCR involved 60 Vbeta and 13 Jbeta primers. The method was immunoSEQ multiplex PCR; TCRdb's version includes in-frame clones alone and lacks a portion of them. The table has under 250,000 clones, roughly four fifths seen once. The source is an older woman in good health and CMV-seropositive. The sequencing sample was made of PBMCs. The J gene is TRBJ2-1, the V gene TRBV13, with D possibly TRBD2 on 5 matching bases. CDR3 in amino acids: CASREDSYNEQFF. In nucleotides, the CDR3 is TGTGCCAGCAGGGAGGACTCCTACAATGAGCAGTTCTTC.